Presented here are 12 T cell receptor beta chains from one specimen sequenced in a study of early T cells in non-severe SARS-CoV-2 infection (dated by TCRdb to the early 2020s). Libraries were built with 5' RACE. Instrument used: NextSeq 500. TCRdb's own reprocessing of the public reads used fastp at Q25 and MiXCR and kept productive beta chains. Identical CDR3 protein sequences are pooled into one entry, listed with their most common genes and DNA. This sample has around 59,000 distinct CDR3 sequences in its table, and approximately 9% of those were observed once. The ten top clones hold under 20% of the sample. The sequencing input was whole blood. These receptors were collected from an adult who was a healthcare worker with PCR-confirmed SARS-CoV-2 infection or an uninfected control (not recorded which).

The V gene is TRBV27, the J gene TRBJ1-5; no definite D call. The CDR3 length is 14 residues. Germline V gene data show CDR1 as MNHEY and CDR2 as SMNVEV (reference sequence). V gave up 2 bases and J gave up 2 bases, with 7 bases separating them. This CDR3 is CASSLLGGNQPQHF. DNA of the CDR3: TGTGCCAGCAGTTTACTGGGCGGCAATCAGCCCCAGCATTTT.

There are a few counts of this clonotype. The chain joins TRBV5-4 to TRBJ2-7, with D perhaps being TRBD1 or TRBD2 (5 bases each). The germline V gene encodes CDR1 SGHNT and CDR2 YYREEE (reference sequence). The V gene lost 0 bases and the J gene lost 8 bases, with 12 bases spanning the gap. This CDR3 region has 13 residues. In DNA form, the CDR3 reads TGTGCCAGCAGCTTGGGGGACGTCGGGAAGCAGTACTTC. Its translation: CASSLGDVGKQYF.

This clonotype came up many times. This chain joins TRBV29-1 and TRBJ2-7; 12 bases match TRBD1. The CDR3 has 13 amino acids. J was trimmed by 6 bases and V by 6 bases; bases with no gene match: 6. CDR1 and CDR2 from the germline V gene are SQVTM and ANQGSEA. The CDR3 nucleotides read TGCAGCGTGCCGGGACAGGGGGCCTCCGAGCAGTACTTC. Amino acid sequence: CSVPGQGASEQYF.

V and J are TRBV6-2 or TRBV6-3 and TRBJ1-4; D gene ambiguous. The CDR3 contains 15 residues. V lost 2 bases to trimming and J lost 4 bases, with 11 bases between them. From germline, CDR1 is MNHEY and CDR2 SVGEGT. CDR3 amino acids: CASSYGRTYNEKLFF. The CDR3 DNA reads TGTGCCAGCAGTTACGGCAGGACCTATAATGAAAAACTGTTTTTT.

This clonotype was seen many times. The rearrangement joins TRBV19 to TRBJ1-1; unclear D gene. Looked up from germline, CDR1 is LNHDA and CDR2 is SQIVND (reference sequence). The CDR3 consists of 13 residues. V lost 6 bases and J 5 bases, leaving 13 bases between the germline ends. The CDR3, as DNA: TGTGCCAGTAGAGCGCCTACTCTAACTGAAGCTTTCTTT. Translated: CASRAPTLTEAFF.

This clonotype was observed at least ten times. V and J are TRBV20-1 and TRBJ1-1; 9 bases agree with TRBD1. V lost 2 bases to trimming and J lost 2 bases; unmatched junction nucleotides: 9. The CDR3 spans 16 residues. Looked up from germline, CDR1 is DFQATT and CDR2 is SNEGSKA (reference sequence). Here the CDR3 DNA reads TGCAGTGCTAGATATAATCACAGGGGGCCTAACACTGAAGCTTTCTTT. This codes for CSARYNHRGPNTEAFF.

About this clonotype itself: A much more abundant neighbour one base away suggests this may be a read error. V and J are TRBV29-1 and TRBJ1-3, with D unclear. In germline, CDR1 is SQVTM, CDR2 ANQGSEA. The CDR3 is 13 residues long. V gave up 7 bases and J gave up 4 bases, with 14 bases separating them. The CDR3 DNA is TGCAGCGCCTTGACAAGGTCCGGAAACACCATATATTTT. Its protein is CSALTRSGNTIYF.

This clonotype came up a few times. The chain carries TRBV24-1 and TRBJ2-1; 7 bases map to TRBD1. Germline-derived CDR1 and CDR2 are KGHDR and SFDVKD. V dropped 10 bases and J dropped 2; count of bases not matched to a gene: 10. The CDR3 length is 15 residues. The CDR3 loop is CATGFGQGAYNEQFF. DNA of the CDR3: TGTGCCACAGGTTTTGGGCAGGGGGCCTACAATGAGCAGTTCTTC.

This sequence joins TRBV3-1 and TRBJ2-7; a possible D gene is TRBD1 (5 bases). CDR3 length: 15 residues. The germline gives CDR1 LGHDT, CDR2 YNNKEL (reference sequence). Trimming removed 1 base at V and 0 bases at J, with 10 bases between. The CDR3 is CASSQVPDSSYEQYF. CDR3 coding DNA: TGTGCCAGCAGCCAAGTCCCAGACAGCTCCTACGAGCAGTACTTC.

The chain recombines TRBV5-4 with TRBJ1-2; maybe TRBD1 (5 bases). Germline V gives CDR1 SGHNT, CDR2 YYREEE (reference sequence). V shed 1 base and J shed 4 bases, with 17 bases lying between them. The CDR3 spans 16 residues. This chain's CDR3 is CASSLLFRGGGYGYTF. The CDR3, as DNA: TGTGCCAGCAGCTTGCTGTTTAGGGGCGGAGGCTATGGCTACACCTTC.

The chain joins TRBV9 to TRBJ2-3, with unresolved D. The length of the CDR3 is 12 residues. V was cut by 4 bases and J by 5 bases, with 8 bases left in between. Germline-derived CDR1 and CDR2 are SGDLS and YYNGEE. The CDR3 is CASSPPIDTQYF. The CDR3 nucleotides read TGTGCCAGCAGCCCGCCCATAGATACGCAGTATTTT.

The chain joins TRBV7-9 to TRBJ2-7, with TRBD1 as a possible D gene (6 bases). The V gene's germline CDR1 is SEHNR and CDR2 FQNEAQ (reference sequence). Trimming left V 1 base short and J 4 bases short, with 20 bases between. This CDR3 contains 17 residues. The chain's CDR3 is CASSLGSYREIEYEQYF. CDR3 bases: TGTGCCAGCAGCTTAGGTTCTTACAGGGAGATCGAGTACGAGCAGTACTTC.